This entry lists 26 T cell receptor beta chains sequenced from one sample in a study of immune evolution from preneoplasia to lung adenocarcinoma. The method was immunoSEQ multiplex PCR; TCRdb's version includes in-frame clones alone and lacks a portion of them. The sample consists of several thousand clones, over 60% of them appearing once. Input material: FFPE lung adenocarcinoma in situ tissue. Receptor source: a donor older than 65 with lung adenocarcinoma. Some clones in this sample may be carry-over from other donors' samples.

This clone has only one observation. V is TRBV14 and J is TRBJ1-1, with no clear D. The CDR3 runs to 14 residues. Trimming shortened V by 0 bases and J by 2 bases, and 7 bases separated the two germline ends. The germline V gene encodes CDR1 SGHDN and CDR2 FVKESK. CDR3 protein: CASSQDGANTEAFF. CDR3 bases: TGTGCCAGCAGCCAAGATGGTGCTAACACTGAAGCTTTCTTT.

The chain carries TRBV5-1 and TRBJ2-5; a possible D gene is TRBD2 (7 bases). CDR3 length: 15 residues. With 0 bases removed from V and 5 bases from J, the gap between germline ends came to 14 bases. Per the germline V gene, CDR1 is SGHRS and CDR2 is YFSETQ. The CDR3: CASSLVGGGGETQYF. In nucleotides, the CDR3 is TGCGCCAGCAGCTTGGTAGGCGGGGGCGGGGAGACCCAGTACTTC.

The V and J genes are TRBV6-6 and TRBJ1-4, with D maybe TRBD1 (5 bases). V lost 7 bases and J lost 3, with 18 bases in between. Germline V gene sequence: CDR1 MNHNY, CDR2 SVGAGI (reference sequence). The CDR3 spans 16 residues. The CDR3 sequence is CASIGASSVANEKLFF. In DNA, the CDR3 is TGTGCCAGCATCGGGGCAAGCTCCGTTGCTAATGAAAAACTGTTTTTT.

The chain is built from TRBV7-8 and TRBJ2-7, with D perhaps TRBD1 (5 bases). The CDR3 is made up of 12 amino acids. Germline CDR1 reads SGHVS; CDR2 reads FQNEAQ. The ends were cut back, 1 base at V and 5 bases at J, with 6 bases in the middle. The CDR3 protein is CASSLEGDEQYF. DNA for the CDR3: TGTGCCAGCAGCTTAGAAGGGGACGAGCAGTACTTC.

The chain carries TRBV11-3 and TRBJ1-2; D gene ambiguous. CDR1 and CDR2 from the germline V gene are SGHNT and YENEEA. The V end lost 2 bases, the J end lost 8 bases, and 12 bases lay between the germline ends. CDR3 length equals 13 residues. In nucleotides, the CDR3 is TGTGCCAGCAGCTTAAAAGGTTCGGGGGGCTACACCTTC. It translates to CASSLKGSGGYTF.

The V and J genes are TRBV28 and TRBJ2-5, with no clear D. Germline V lookup: CDR1 MDHEN, CDR2 SYDVKM. Trimming left V 5 bases short and J 5 bases short, with 9 bases between. There are 12 residues in the CDR3. In DNA form, the CDR3 reads TGTGCCAGCAGTCCCCTCTCCGAGACCCAGTACTTC. It specifies CASSPLSETQYF.

The chain recombines TRBV2 with TRBJ1-1; D unresolved. The CDR3 is 14 residues long. The V and J ends lost 2 bases and 10 bases respectively, with 17 bases between them. Germline CDR1 and CDR2: SNHLY and FYNNEI. CDR3 sequence reads: CASSEIGSGKGAFF. For the CDR3, the DNA is TGTGCCAGCAGTGAAATCGGTTCTGGCAAGGGAGCTTTCTTT.

This clone was seen a handful of times. The CDR3, as DNA: TGTGCCAGCGGCGGGACAGGAAACACCGGGGAGCTGTTTTTT. It encodes CASGGTGNTGELFF. V usage is TRBV6-5 and J usage is TRBJ2-2; 8 nucleotides agree with TRBD1. V shed 8 bases and J 2 bases; nucleotides not matched to a gene: 4. CDR1 is MNHEY and CDR2 is SVGAGI in the germline V gene. The CDR3 consists of 14 residues.

The V and J genes are TRBV30 and TRBJ2-5, with D maybe TRBD1 (6 bases). The CDR3 length is 14 residues. V lost 1 base to trimming and J lost 5 bases, with 14 bases between them. The germline V gene has CDR1 GTSNPN and CDR2 SVGIG (reference sequence). This CDR3 reads CAWSGTATRETQYF. CDR3 sequence (DNA): TGTGCCTGGAGTGGGACAGCCACCAGGGAGACCCAGTACTTC.

The table lists this clone with a count of one. The chain carries TRBV6-4 and TRBJ2-1, with 11 nucleotides matching TRBD2. The CDR3 has 15 amino acids. Trimming cost V 4 bases and J 3 bases; bases outside gene matches: 2. In germline, CDR1 is MRHNA, CDR2 SNTAGT. The CDR3 DNA follows: TGTGCCAGCAGTGCGGGACTAGCGGACTACAATGAGCAGTTCTTC. It encodes CASSAGLADYNEQFF.

This chain connects TRBV12-5 to TRBJ1-6, with D hard to call. Germline V CDR1 and CDR2: LGHNT, FRNRAP. CDR3 length equals 17 residues. Trimming left V 5 bases short and J 8 bases short, with 22 bases between. The CDR3 nucleotides are TGTGCTAGTGGTCTACCTCCGGGATCGGGGTTGGATTCACCCCTCCACTTT. Protein: CASGLPPGSGLDSPLHF.

V and J are TRBV30 and TRBJ1-1; 9 bases map to TRBD1. The germline CDR1 and CDR2 sequences are GTSNPN and SVGIG (reference sequence). Losses at the gene ends were 5 bases for V and 5 bases for J; bases not matched to a gene: 6. The CDR3 has 13 amino acids. The chain's CDR3 is CAWAGTGWTEAFF. CDR3 nucleotide sequence: TGTGCCTGGGCCGGGACAGGGTGGACTGAAGCTTTCTTT.

The chain couples TRBV29-1 to TRBJ1-2; 7 nucleotides align to TRBD1. V was pared by 4 bases and J by 7 bases, with 0 bases of the junction left unmatched. CDR1 SQVTM and CDR2 ANQGSEA come from the germline V gene. The CDR3 has 10 amino acids. In nucleotides, the CDR3 is TGCAGCGTTGGGGACAGTGGCTACACCTTC. This gives the protein CSVGDSGYTF.

V and J are TRBV11-2 and TRBJ1-2; tentatively, D is TRBD1 (5 bases). Germline V gives CDR1 SGHAT, CDR2 FQNNGV. There are 15 residues in the CDR3. Trimming shortened V by 0 bases and J by 2 bases, and 10 bases separated the two germline ends. The CDR3 loop reads CASSLDYAGNYGYTF. CDR3 in DNA: TGTGCCAGCAGCTTAGATTACGCAGGGAACTATGGCTACACCTTC.

The chain employs TRBV2 and TRBJ2-1; no clear D. Germline V gene lookup returns CDR1 SNHLY and CDR2 FYNNEI. The germline V and J ends were trimmed by 7 bases and 13 bases, with 14 bases remaining between them. This CDR3 is built from 11 residues. The CDR3 loop is CASTGPLKQFF. CDR3 DNA sequence: TGTGCCAGCACCGGGCCCCTAAAACAGTTCTTC.

The rearrangement uses TRBV2 and TRBJ2-7; D is unclear. The length of the CDR3 is 14 residues. CDR1 SNHLY and CDR2 FYNNEI come from the germline V gene. The ends were cut back, 8 bases at V and 0 bases at J, with 14 bases in the middle. Here the CDR3 DNA reads TGTGCCAGCCGGTCCGTCCTGAGCTCCTACGAGCAGTACTTC. Translated, it gives CASRSVLSSYEQYF.

This clone has only a few counts. The chain employs TRBV5-4 and TRBJ2-7; weak D call: TRBD1 (7 bases). Between the trimmed V and J ends, which lost 5 bases and 0 bases, there was a span of 18 bases. The CDR3 extends over 16 amino acids. Germline V lookup: CDR1 SGHNT, CDR2 YYREEE (reference sequence). The chain's CDR3 is CASRHAGQTSSYEQYF. As DNA, the CDR3 is TGTGCCAGCAGACATGCGGGACAGACCAGCTCCTACGAGCAGTACTTC.

CDR3 sequence (DNA): TGTGCCAGCAGCTTGGATATAGCGGGAAGTTCCGGGGAGCTGTTTTTT. Protein sequence: CASSLDIAGSSGELFF. The chain joins TRBV5-4 to TRBJ2-2; the match to TRBD2 covers 8 bases. V lost 0 bases, J lost 6 bases, and 7 bases stayed unmatched. Germline V gene sequence: CDR1 SGHNT, CDR2 YYREEE (reference sequence). The CDR3 contains 16 residues.

The chain's CDR3 is CATSRNFGIGGTFSGNTIYF. DNA for the CDR3: TGTGCCACCAGCAGAAATTTCGGGATCGGGGGAACATTTTCTGGAAACACCATATATTTT. The chain carries TRBV15 and TRBJ1-3; tentatively, D is TRBD1 (5 bases). V gave up 2 bases and J gave up 1 base, with 24 bases separating them. Germline CDR1 is LNHNV and CDR2 is YYDKDF (reference sequence). The CDR3 contains 20 residues. Full variable domain (missing parts from reference TRBV15 and TRBJ1-3): DAMVIQNPRYQVTQFGKPVTLSCSQTLNHNVMYWYQQKSSQAPKLLFHYYDKDFNNEADTPDNFQSRRPNTSFCFLDIRSPGLGDTAMYLCATSRNFGIGGTFSGNTIYFGEGSWLTVV.

This clone was detected a few times. In DNA form, the CDR3 reads TGTGCCAGCAGCTTTCAGGGGCATGAAGCTTTCTTT. This codes for CASSFQGHEAFF. V usage is TRBV5-6 and J usage is TRBJ1-1, with a possible D match to TRBD1 (6 bases). The length of the CDR3 is 12 residues. The V gene's germline CDR1 is SGHDT and CDR2 YYEEEE. With 2 bases removed from V and 7 bases from J, the gap between germline ends came to 9 bases.

The chain employs TRBV5-5 and TRBJ1-2; possible D gene TRBD1, 5 bases. The CDR3 length is 14 residues. Germline V gene sequence: CDR1 SGHKS, CDR2 YYEKEE (reference sequence). V was pared by 4 bases and J by 6 bases, with 16 bases between. In DNA, the CDR3 is TGTGCCAGCAGCCCCGAGTGGGGGGTTAATGGCTACACCTTC. It codes for CASSPEWGVNGYTF.

V gene TRBV9 combines with J gene TRBJ1-2, with 10 bases fitting TRBD1. Unmatched junction bases numbered 10, after V lost 4 bases and J lost 7 bases. The CDR3 covers 15 residues. Germline CDR1 SGDLS, CDR2 YYNGEE. CDR3 coding DNA: TGTGCCAGCAGCACAAGACAGGGGGCGTGGGGTGGCTACACCTTC. Its protein product is CASSTRQGAWGGYTF.

This clone was seen more than once but under ten times. The rearrangement joins TRBV19 to TRBJ2-3, with D tentatively TRBD1 (5 bases). This CDR3 is 15 amino acids long. Deletions cut 4 bases from V and 2 bases from J, with 13 bases between. Germline lookup yields CDR1 LNHDA and CDR2 SQIVND (reference sequence). The CDR3 sequence: CASSTQGMHTDTQYF. CDR3 nucleotide sequence: TGTGCCAGTAGTACTCAGGGAATGCACACAGATACGCAGTATTTT.

The chain links TRBV6-5 to TRBJ2-7; 11 bases map to TRBD2. The CDR3 spans 14 residues. Trimming cost V 6 bases and J 7 bases; bases outside gene matches: 8. CDR1 is MNHEY, CDR2 SVGAGI, per germline. The CDR3 DNA follows: TGTGCCAGCAGCAAGACTAGCGGGGAATTTGAGCAGTACTTC. This sequence encodes CASSKTSGEFEQYF.

This clone has a handful of counts. This chain uses TRBV28 with TRBJ1-2; D call uncertain. The CDR3 extends over 14 amino acids. V was clipped by 1 base and J by 1 base, with 7 bases between them. CDR1 and CDR2 from the germline V gene are MDHEN and SYDVKM. The CDR3 DNA reads as TGTGCCAGCAGTTTATTCCGGGTTAACTATGGCTACACCTTC. Protein: CASSLFRVNYGYTF.

This chain joins TRBV19 and TRBJ1-5; D ambiguous. The CDR3 length is 15 residues. Trimming left V 5 bases short and J 2 bases short, with 13 bases between. The germline V gene encodes CDR1 LNHDA and CDR2 SQIVND (reference sequence). In DNA, the CDR3 is TGTGCCAGTAGTTTAAAAATCACCGGCAATCAGCCCCAGCATTTT. Translated, it gives CASSLKITGNQPQHF.